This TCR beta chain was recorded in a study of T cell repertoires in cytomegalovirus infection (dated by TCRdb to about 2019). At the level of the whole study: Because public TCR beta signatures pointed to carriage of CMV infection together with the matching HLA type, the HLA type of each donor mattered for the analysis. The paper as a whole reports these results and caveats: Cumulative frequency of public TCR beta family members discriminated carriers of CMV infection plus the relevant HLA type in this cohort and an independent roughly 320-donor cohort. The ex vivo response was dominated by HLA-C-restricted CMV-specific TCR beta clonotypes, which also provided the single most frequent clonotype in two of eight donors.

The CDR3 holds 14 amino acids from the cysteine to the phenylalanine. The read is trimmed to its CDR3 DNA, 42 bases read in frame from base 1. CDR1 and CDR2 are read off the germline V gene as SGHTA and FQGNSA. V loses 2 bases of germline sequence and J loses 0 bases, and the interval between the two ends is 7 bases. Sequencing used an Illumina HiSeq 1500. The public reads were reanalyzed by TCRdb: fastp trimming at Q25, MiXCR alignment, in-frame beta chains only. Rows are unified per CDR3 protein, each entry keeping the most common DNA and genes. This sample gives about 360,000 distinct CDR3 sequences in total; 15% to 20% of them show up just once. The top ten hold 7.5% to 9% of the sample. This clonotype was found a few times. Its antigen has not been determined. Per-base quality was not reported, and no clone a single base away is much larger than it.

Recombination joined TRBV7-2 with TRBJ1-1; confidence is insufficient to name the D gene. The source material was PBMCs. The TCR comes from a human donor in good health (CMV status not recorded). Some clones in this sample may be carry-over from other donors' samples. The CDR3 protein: CASSLTELNTEAFF. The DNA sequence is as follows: TGTGCCAGCAGCTTAACAGAATTGAACACTGAAGCTTTCTTT.